The source of this T cell receptor (beta chain) is a study of cytomegalovirus exposure and HLA in healthy donors. The CDR3 has 14 residues. The V gene's germline CDR1 is GTSNPN and CDR2 SVGIG (reference sequence). V shed 0 bases and J shed 4 bases, with 11 bases lying between them. Donors counted as nominally healthy when sampled, yet unrecorded immune exposures were likely. The PCR employed 60 Vbeta primers together with 13 Jbeta primers. Method: immunoSEQ multiplex PCR; TCRdb's copy keeps in-frame clones and lacks some. The sample includes approximately 150,000 clones, 65% to 85% of them seen just once.

The sequenced sample consisted of PBMCs. The receptor was derived from a woman aged 18 to 35 in good health and CMV-seronegative. The chain has TRBV30 and TRBJ2-3, with D possibly being TRBD2 (6 bases). CDR3 region: CAWSVGGKADTQYF. In DNA form, the CDR3 reads TGTGCCTGGAGTGTAGGAGGGAAAGCAGATACGCAGTATTTT.